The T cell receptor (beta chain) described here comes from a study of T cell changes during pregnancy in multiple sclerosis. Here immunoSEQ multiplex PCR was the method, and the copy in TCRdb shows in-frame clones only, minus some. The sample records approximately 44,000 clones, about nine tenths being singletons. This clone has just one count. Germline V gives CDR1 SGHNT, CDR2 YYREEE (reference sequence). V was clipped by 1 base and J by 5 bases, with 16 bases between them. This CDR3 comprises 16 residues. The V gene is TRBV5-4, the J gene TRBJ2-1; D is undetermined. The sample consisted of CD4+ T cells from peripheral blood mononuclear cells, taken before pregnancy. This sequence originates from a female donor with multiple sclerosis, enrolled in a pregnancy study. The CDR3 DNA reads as TGTGCCAGCAGCTTGTCCAGGAACCCTACAGACAATGAGCAGTTCTTC. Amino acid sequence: CASSLSRNPTDNEQFF.